This T cell receptor beta chain was observed in a study of blood T cell repertoires in COVID-19. Overall study context: Both acute and convalescent COVID-19 samples were obtained from the United States, Italy and Spain. From T cells, B-cell-depleted T cells, or PBMCs came the material, which was cDNA or gDNA.

This clone appeared a few times. Per the original methods: Amplification of reference gene primers provided the estimated nucleated cell counts. Generated by immunoSEQ multiplex PCR, the TCRdb table keeps only in-frame clones and is missing some. V and J calls and clone size are those listed in that table; D and trimming were worked out from the DNA. This sample has 30,000 to 45,000 clones, with over 60% found just once. Germline V lookup: CDR1 MNHNY, CDR2 SVGAGI (reference sequence). The junction had 9 bases not matched to a gene; V was cut back by 7 bases and J by 3 bases. The CDR3 runs 14 residues.

The chain links TRBV6-6 to TRBJ2-7, with TRBD1 matching over 7 bases. The sequencing sample was made of peripheral blood. The receptor's source is a man in his sixties with active COVID-19. CDR3: CASTPGTEDYEQYF. DNA for the CDR3: TGTGCCAGCACCCCCGGGACAGAAGACTACGAGCAGTACTTC.